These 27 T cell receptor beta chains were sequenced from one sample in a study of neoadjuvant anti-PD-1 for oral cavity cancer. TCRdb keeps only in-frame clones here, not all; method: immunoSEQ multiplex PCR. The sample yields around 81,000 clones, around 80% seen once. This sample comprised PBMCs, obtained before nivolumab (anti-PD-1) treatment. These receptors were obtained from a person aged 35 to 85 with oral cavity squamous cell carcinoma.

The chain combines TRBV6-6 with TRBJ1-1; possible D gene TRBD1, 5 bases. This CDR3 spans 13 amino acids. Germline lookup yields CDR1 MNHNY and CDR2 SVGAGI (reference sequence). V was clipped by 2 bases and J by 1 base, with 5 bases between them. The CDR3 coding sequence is TGTGCCAGCAGTTACGGGGGGAACACTGAAGCTTTCTTT. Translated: CASSYGGNTEAFF.

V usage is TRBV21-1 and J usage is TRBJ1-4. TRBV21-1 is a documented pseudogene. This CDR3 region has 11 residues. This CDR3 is CASSLDEKLFF. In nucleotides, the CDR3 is TGTGCCAGCTCCCTCGATGAAAAACTGTTTTTT.

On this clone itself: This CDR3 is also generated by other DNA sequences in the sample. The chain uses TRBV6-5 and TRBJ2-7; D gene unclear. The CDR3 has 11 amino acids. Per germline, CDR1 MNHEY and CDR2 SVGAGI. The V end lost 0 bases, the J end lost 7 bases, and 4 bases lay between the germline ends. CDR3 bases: TGTGCCAGCAGTTACTCAGGGGAGCAGTACTTC. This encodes CASSYSGEQYF.

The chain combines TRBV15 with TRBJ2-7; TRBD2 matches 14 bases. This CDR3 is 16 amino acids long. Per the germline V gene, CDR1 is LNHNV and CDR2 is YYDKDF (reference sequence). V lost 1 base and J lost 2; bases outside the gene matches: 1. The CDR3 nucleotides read TGTGCCACCAGCAGAGGGACTAGCGGGAGGCCCTACGAGCAGTACTTC. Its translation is CATSRGTSGRPYEQYF.

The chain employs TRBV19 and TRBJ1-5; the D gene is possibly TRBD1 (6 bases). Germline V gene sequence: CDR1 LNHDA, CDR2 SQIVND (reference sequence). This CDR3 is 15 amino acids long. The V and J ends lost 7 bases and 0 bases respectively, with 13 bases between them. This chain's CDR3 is CASIDRTYSNQPQHF. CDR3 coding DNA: TGTGCCAGTATCGACAGGACGTATAGCAATCAGCCCCAGCATTTT.

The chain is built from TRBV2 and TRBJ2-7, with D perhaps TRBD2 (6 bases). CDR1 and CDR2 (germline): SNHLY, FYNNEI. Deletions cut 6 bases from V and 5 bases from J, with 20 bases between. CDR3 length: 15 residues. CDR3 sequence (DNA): TGTGCCAGCAGCGCCGCGGGGCTCCTCAGGAACGAGCAGTACTTC. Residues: CASSAAGLLRNEQYF.

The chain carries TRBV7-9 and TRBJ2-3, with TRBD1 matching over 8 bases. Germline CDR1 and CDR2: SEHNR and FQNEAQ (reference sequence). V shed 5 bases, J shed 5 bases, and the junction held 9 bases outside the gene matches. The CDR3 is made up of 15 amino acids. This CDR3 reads CASSLDRGGGDTQYF. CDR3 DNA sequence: TGTGCCAGCAGCCTCGACAGGGGAGGAGGAGATACGCAGTATTTT.

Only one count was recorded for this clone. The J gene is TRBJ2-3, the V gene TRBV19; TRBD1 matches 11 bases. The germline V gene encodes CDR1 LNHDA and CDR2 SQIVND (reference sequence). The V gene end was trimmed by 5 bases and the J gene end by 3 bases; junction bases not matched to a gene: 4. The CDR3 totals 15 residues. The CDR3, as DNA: TGTGCCAGTAGTGGTCGGGACAGGGGGACAGATACGCAGTATTTT. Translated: CASSGRDRGTDTQYF.

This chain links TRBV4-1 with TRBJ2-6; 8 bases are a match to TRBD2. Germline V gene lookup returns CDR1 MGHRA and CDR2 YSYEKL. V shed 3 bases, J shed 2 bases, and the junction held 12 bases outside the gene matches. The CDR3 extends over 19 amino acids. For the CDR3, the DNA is TGCGCCAGCAGCCACCCAAGCCAGCGGGAGAGGACTGGGGCCAACGTCCTGACTTTC. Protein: CASSHPSQRERTGANVLTF.

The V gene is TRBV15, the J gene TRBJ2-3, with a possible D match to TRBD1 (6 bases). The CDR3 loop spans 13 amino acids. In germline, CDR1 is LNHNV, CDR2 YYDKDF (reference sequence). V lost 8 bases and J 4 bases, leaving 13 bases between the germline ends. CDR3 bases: TGTGCCACCCGGCAGGGGATGGCAGATACGCAGTATTTT. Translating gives CATRQGMADTQYF.

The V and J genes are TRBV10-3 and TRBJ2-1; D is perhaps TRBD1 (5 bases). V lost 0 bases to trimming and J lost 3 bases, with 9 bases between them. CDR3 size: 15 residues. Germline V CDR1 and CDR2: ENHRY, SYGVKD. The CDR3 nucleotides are TGTGCCATCAGTGAGTCTCAGGGAAACTACAATGAGCAGTTCTTC. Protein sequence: CAISESQGNYNEQFF.

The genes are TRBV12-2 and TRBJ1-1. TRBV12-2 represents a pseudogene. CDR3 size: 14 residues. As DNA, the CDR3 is TGTGCAAGTCGCTATCCACAGAAAGGGCGTGAAGCTTTCTTT. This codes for CASRYPQKGREAFF.

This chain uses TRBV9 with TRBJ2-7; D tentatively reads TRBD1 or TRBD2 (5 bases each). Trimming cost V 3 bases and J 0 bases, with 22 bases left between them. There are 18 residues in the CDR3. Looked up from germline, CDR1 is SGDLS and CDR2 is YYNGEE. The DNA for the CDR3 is TGTGCCAGCAGCGAGGGCCCCGCAGGGAGCGAGCTCTCCTACGAGCAGTACTTC. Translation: CASSEGPAGSELSYEQYF.

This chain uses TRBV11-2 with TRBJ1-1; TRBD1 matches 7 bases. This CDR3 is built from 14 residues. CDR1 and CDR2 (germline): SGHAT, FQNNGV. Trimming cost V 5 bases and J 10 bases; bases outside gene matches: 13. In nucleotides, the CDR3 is TGTGCCAGCAGCCTGGCAGGGGGGCGACCAGCAGCTTTCTTT. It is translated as CASSLAGGRPAAFF.

Written as DNA, the CDR3 is TGTGCCAGCAGCTTTACAGTGGGTTCAGCTTTCTTT. Translated, it gives CASSFTVGSAFF. The rearrangement joins TRBV14 to TRBJ1-1; D is unresolved. CDR3 length: 12 amino acids. CDR1 SGHDN and CDR2 FVKESK come from the germline V gene. V lost 5 bases and J 10 bases, leaving 14 bases between the germline ends.

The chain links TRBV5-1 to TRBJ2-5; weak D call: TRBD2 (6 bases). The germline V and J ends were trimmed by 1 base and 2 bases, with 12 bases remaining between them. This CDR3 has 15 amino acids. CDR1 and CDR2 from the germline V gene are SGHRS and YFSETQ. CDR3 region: CASSLLVAEQETQYF. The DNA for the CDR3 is TGCGCCAGCAGCTTGCTTGTAGCGGAACAAGAGACCCAGTACTTC.

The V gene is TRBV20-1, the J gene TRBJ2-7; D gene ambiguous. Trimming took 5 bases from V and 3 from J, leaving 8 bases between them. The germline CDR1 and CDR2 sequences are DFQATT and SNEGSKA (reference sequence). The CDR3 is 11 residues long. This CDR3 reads CSAASDYEQYF. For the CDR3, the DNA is TGCAGTGCTGCGAGTGACTACGAGCAGTACTTC.

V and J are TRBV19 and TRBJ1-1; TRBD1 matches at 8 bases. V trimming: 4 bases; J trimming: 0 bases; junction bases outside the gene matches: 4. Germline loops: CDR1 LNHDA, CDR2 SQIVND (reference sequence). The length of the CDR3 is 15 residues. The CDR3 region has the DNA TGTGCCAGTAGTACAGGACAGGGCATGAACACTGAAGCTTTCTTT. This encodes CASSTGQGMNTEAFF. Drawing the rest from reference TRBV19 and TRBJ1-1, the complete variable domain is DGGITQSPKYLFRKEGQNVTLSCEQNLNHDAMYWYRQDPGQGLRLIYYSQIVNDFQKGDIAEGYSVSREKKESFPLTVTSAQKNPTAFYLCASSTGQGMNTEAFFGQGTRLTVV.

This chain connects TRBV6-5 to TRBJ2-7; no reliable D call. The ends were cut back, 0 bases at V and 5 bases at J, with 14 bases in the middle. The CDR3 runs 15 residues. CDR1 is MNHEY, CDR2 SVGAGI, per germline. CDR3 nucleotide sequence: TGTGCCAGCAGTTACTCTTACCCAGCAGTCAACGAGCAGTACTTC. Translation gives CASSYSYPAVNEQYF.

The CDR3 bases are TGCAGCGGGGACAGGGGTTGGAGCACTGAAGCTTTCTTT. Amino acid sequence: CSGDRGWSTEAFF. The chain employs TRBV29-1 and TRBJ1-1; TRBD1 matches at 10 bases. V was pared by 7 bases and J by 4 bases, with 6 bases of the junction left unmatched. Germline V CDR1 and CDR2: SQVTM, ANQGSEA. The CDR3 loop spans 13 amino acids.

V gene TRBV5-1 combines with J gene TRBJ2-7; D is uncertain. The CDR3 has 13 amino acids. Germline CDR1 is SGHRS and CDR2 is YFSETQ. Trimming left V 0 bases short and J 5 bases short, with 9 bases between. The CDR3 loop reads CASSLALRNEQYF. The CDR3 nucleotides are TGCGCCAGCAGCTTGGCCTTGAGGAACGAGCAGTACTTC.

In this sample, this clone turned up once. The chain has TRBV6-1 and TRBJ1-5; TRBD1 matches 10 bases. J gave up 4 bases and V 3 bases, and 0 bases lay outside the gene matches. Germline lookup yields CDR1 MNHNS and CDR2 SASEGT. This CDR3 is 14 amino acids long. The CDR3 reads CASSEDRGNQPQHF. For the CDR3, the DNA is TGTGCCAGCAGTGAGGACAGGGGGAATCAGCCCCAGCATTTT.

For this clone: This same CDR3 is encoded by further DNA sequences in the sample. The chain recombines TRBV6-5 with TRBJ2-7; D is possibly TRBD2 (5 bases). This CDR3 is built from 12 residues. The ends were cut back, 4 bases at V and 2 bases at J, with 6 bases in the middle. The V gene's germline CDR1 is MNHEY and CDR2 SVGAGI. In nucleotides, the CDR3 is TGTGCCAGCAGTTCCGGGGCCTACGAGCAGTACTTC. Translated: CASSSGAYEQYF.

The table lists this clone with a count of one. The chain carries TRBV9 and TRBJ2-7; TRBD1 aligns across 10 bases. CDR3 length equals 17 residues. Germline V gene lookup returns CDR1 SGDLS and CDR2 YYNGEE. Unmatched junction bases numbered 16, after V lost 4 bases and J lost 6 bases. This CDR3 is CASSSGQGVPSPLEQYF. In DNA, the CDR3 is TGTGCCAGCAGCTCCGGACAGGGGGTGCCCTCCCCCCTCGAGCAGTACTTC.

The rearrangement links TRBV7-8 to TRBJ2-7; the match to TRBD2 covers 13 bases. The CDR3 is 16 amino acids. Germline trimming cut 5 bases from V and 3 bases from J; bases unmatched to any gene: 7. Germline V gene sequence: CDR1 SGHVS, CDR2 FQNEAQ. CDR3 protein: CASSTRTSGSLYEQYF. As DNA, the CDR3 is TGTGCCAGCAGCACGCGGACTAGCGGGAGTCTCTACGAGCAGTACTTC.

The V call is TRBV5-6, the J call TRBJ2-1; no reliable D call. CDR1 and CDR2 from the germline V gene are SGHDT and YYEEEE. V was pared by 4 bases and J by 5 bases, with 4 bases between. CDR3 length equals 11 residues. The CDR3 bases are TGTGCCAGCAGCCTCGACAATGAGCAGTTCTTC. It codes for CASSLDNEQFF.

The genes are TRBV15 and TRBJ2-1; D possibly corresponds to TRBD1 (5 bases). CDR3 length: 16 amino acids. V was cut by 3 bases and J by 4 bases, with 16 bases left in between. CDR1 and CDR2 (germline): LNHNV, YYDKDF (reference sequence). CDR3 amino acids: CATSSDTGRRYNEQFF. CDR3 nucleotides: TGTGCCACCAGCAGTGATACAGGACGTAGGTACAATGAGCAGTTCTTC.